The sequence of this T cell receptor beta chain was determined in a study of cytomegalovirus exposure and HLA in healthy donors. Overall study context: Assignment to the Caucasian-associated ancestry cluster applied to approximately 80% of the approximately 400 genotyped donors.

Whole-study results and caveats: According to a later analysis, most TCR beta chains associated with CMV appeared HLA-restricted. In an earlier analysis, about 90% or about 30%: the productive usage of most TCR beta V segments. Relative to the roughly 690-donor mean, N-insertions were reportedly fewer in an Asian-associated ancestry cluster in a later analysis.

Germline trimming cut 6 bases from V and 4 bases from J; bases unmatched to any gene: 5. Germline-derived CDR1 and CDR2 are MNHEY and SVGAGI. The CDR3 is made up of 15 amino acids. A multiplex PCR was run with 60 Vbeta primers and 13 Jbeta primers. Method: immunoSEQ multiplex PCR; TCRdb's copy keeps in-frame clones and lacks some. The sample has roughly 120,000 clones; 15% are singletons. Of note for this clone: Antigen specificity is unknown.

The sample consisted of PBMCs. The rearrangement joins TRBV6-5 to TRBJ2-1, with 11 bases lining up with TRBD1. The sequence was collected from a woman aged 18 to 35 in good health and CMV-seronegative. The CDR3 spells CASRRDRGEYNEQFF. CDR3 DNA sequence: TGTGCCAGCAGGCGGGACAGGGGGGAATACAATGAGCAGTTCTTC.